This T cell receptor beta chain was recorded in a study of identical twins. The length of the CDR3 is 18 residues. Study-level findings and limits: Zero-insertion results could be subject to partial confounding by invariant MAIT and iNKT cells.

TCRdb ran MiXCR on the 5' RACE reads and lists one entry per CDR3 protein. The table shows approximately 600,000 distinct CDR3 sequences, with 9% to 10% occurring only once. With regard to this clonotype: What it binds is not known. One end of the junction varies from germline; a read error may be responsible.

These records were also assigned to another study, of yellow fever vaccine responses in identical twins.

This sequence joins TRBV12-3 or TRBV12-4 and TRBJ2-7; 11 positions agree with TRBD2. This clonotype was sampled from a young woman in good health. The sequenced sample was PBMCs. This CDR3 reads CACSLGSASGRLAHEQYF. CDR3 nucleotides: TGTGCCTGCAGCTTAGGGTCGGCTAGCGGGAGGTTGGCCCACGAGCAGTACTTC.